These T cell receptor beta chains were read from a single sample in a study of control samples from healthy donors and cancer patients. Only in-frame clones appear in the TCRdb table, and some are missing; sequencing was by immunoSEQ multiplex PCR. This table has about 180,000 clones, 90% to 95% appearing once. Source material: blood. These receptors came from a man younger than 45 in good health. Each CDR3 is given with its conserved first and last residue. D genes are given only for firm matches. Clone size is stated in some rows and not others, as once, few, many or a class when expanded.

v_call	d_call	clone_size	j_call	cdr3_nt	cdr3_aa
TRBV6-6	NA	NA	TRBJ2-7	TGTGCCAGCAGTTACGGCCGTAGTTCGTACGAGCAGTACTTC	CASSYGRSSYEQYF
TRBV11-3	NA	NA	TRBJ2-2	TGTGCCAGCAGCGGGTCGGGCACCGGGGAGCTGTTTTTT	CASSGSGTGELFF
TRBV6-2/TRBV6-3	TRBD1	NA	TRBJ1-2	TGTGCTACCAGCCTTCAGGGGGTTAAGAACTATGGCTACACCTTC	CATSLQGVKNYGYTF
TRBV9	NA	once	TRBJ1-3	TGTGCCAGCAGCCCCTTTTTTGGGAGCTCTGGAAACACCATATATTTT	CASSPFFGSSGNTIYF
TRBV6-5	NA	NA	TRBJ1-2	TGTGCCAGCAGGGTCGCGGGCTATGGCTACACCTTC	CASRVAGYGYTF
TRBV5-6	TRBD1	NA	TRBJ2-7	TGTGCCAGCAGCTTGGAAAAGGGGGCTAGGAACGAGCAGTACTTC	CASSLEKGARNEQYF
TRBV3-1/TRBV3-2	NA	NA	TRBJ2-7	TGTGCCAGCACCCCCCTTGAGGGGAGCGAGCAGTACTTC	CASTPLEGSEQYF
TRBV4-2	NA	few	TRBJ1-2	TGTGCCAGCAGCCAAGATCTTAATGTCGGGGTCTATGGCTACACCTTC	CASSQDLNVGVYGYTF
TRBV28	TRBD1	NA	TRBJ1-2	TGTGCCAGCAGTTCATCCCCGGGACAGGGGATAAGGGGCTACACCTTC	CASSSSPGQGIRGYTF
TRBV14	NA	NA	TRBJ1-1	TGTGCCAGCAGCCAAGACCTGGGACGGAACACTGAAGCTTTCTTT	CASSQDLGRNTEAFF
TRBV30	NA	NA	TRBJ2-3	TGTGCCTGGAGTGGGATCGCAGGCACAGATACGCAGTATTTT	CAWSGIAGTDTQYF
TRBV5-4	TRBD2	NA	TRBJ2-5	TGTGCCAGCAGCTCGGGACTAGCGGGGGGTCAAGAGACCCAGTACTTC	CASSSGLAGGQETQYF
TRBV18	TRBD2	NA	TRBJ2-7	TGTGCCAGCTCACTTAGCGGGGATTCGACCTACGAGCAGTACTTC	CASSLSGDSTYEQYF
TRBV7-8	TRBD2	NA	TRBJ2-7	TGTGCCAGCAGCCCCGGGGGATTACTAGCGGCATATTACGAGCAGTACTTC	CASSPGGLLAAYYEQYF
TRBV7-9	NA	few	TRBJ1-2	TGTGCCAGCAGCTCCTCGGGGCCGCTACACTATGGCTACACCTTC	CASSSSGPLHYGYTF
TRBV19	NA	NA	TRBJ2-7	TGTGCCAGTAGTATAAACTCGATAGGAACTTACGAGCAGTACTTC	CASSINSIGTYEQYF
TRBV7-3	TRBD1	NA	TRBJ1-2	TGTGCCAGCAGCTCGTCCGGGACAGGGGCTTCGGGCTACACCTTC	CASSSSGTGASGYTF
TRBV6-2/TRBV6-3	NA	NA	TRBJ1-1	TGTGCCAGCAGTTACTCGACGGGCGGGGGATGGAATGAAGCTTTCTTT	CASSYSTGGGWNEAFF
TRBV9	TRBD2	NA	TRBJ2-6	TGTGCCAGCAGCGATAGGAGCGGGAGCTCTGGGGCCAACGTCCTGACTTTC	CASSDRSGSSGANVLTF
TRBV2	NA	NA	TRBJ1-1	TGTGCCAGCAACGGGGGCAAGAACACTGAAGCTTTCTTT	CASNGGKNTEAFF
TRBV9	NA	NA	TRBJ1-3	TGTGCCAGCAGCACGAGAGCGACAGAATCTGGAAACACCATATATTTT	CASSTRATESGNTIYF
TRBV6-5	NA	NA	TRBJ1-6	TGTGCCAGCAGTCCACCCTCCTATAATTCACCCCTCCACTTT	CASSPPSYNSPLHF
TRBV18	NA	NA	TRBJ2-1	TGTGCCAGCTCACCACAGTCTAGCTCCAATGAGCAGTTCTTC	CASSPQSSSNEQFF
TRBV12-3/TRBV12-4	NA	once	TRBJ2-3	TGTGCCAGCAGTTCACAGGGAGCAGATACGCAGTATTTT	CASSSQGADTQYF
TRBV5-4	NA	NA	TRBJ1-2	TGTGCCAGCAGCCCGAGTGGGGAAAACTATGGCTACACCTTC	CASSPSGENYGYTF
TRBV25-1	NA	NA	TRBJ2-7	TGTGCCAGCAGCGAACAGGGATACGAGCAGTACTTC	CASSEQGYEQYF
TRBV11-2	NA	NA	TRBJ1-1	TGTGCCAGCAGCCCAGATAGGTGGGGGAGGGAAACTGAAGCTTTCTTT	CASSPDRWGRETEAFF
TRBV29-1	NA	NA	TRBJ1-3	TGCAGCGTTGAAGCGCAAGGGTCCGGAAACACCATATATTTT	CSVEAQGSGNTIYF
TRBV7-8	NA	NA	TRBJ1-1	TGTGCCAGCAGCTTACGGGGTGGTACAATAATGAACACTGAAGCTTTCTTT	CASSLRGGTIMNTEAFF
TRBV11-2	TRBD2	few	TRBJ2-5	TGTGCCAGCAGCATAACCGGGACTAGCTTGGAGACCCAGTACTTC	CASSITGTSLETQYF
TRBV7-2	NA	NA	TRBJ1-5	TGTGCCAGCAGCTTAAGCGCGGGGTTAGGCAATCAGCCCCAGCATTTT	CASSLSAGLGNQPQHF
TRBV29-1	NA	NA	TRBJ1-1	TGCAGCGTTGCATCGGCCGGTGAAGCTTTCTTT	CSVASAGEAFF
TRBV5-1	NA	NA	TRBJ2-7	TGCGCCAGCAGCTTGTTGGACCCCTACGAGCAGTACTTC	CASSLLDPYEQYF
TRBV4-1	NA	NA	TRBJ2-1	TGCGCCAGCAGCCAAGCCCCCCGGGGACACAATGAGCAGTTCTTC	CASSQAPRGHNEQFF
TRBV2	TRBD2	NA	TRBJ2-7	TGTGCCAGCAGTGGGAAATTAGCGGGGGGTCGAAAGAGCTCCTACGAGCAGTACTTC	CASSGKLAGGRKSSYEQYF
TRBV29-1	NA	NA	TRBJ1-1	TGCAGCGTTGAACGGCGGCTGGACGCTGAAGCTTTCTTT	CSVERRLDAEAFF
TRBV7-2	NA	NA	TRBJ2-7	TGTGCCAGCAGCTTTTTTCGGGACAACTACGAGCAGTACTTC	CASSFFRDNYEQYF
TRBV2	NA	NA	TRBJ2-7	TGTGCCTCACTTCCCCCCCAGGATCTGGCCCACGAGCAGTACTTC	CASLPPQDLAHEQYF
TRBV28	NA	NA	TRBJ2-5	TGTGCCAGCAGTTCTACCGGGACACAGGGAGGGGTGACCCAGTACTTC	CASSSTGTQGGVTQYF
TRBV25-1	TRBD1	NA	TRBJ1-2	TGTGCCAGCAGCCAGGGAGGGGGCTGGTTTGGCTACACCTTC	CASSQGGGWFGYTF